Presented here are 29 T cell receptor beta chains from one specimen sequenced in a study of a mutant IDH1 vaccine in newly diagnosed glioma. Assay: immunoSEQ multiplex PCR; the TCRdb copy retains only in-frame clones and omits some. The repertoire holds tens of thousands of clones, with 83% as singletons. Indicated time point: baseline, week 1 (first vaccination visit). Treatment given: pre-vaccination baseline after standard-of-care therapy. Material: PBMCs, obtained from a glioma patient treated with radiotherapy, temozolomide or both. The receptors shown here come from a woman in her 50s with glioma.

V usage is TRBV6-5 and J usage is TRBJ1-1, with D tentatively TRBD1 (5 bases). Trimming left V 2 bases short and J 11 bases short, with 9 bases between. The CDR3 sequence is 11 residues long. CDR1 and CDR2 (germline): MNHEY, SVGAGI. CDR3: CASSYGRQAFF. The CDR3 coding sequence is TGTGCCAGCAGTTACGGGAGACAGGCTTTCTTT.

By share, this clone counts as medium-sized. The J gene is TRBJ2-5, the V gene TRBV27, with 10 bases fitting TRBD1. The V gene's germline CDR1 is MNHEY and CDR2 SMNVEV (reference sequence). The ends lost 8 bases at V and 5 bases at J; junction bases unmatched: 5. This CDR3 comprises 13 residues. The CDR3 loop is CASSDRGPETQYF. The CDR3 region has the DNA TGTGCCAGCTCAGACAGGGGGCCTGAGACCCAGTACTTC.

This chain connects TRBV9 to TRBJ2-1, with D unresolved. V was trimmed by 0 bases and J by 7 bases, leaving 5 bases between them. This CDR3 contains 12 residues. Per the germline V gene, CDR1 is SGDLS and CDR2 is YYNGEE. The CDR3 spells CASSVDRNEQFF. Here the CDR3 DNA reads TGTGCCAGCAGCGTAGACCGGAATGAGCAGTTCTTC. Full variable domain (remainder filled in from reference TRBV9 and TRBJ2-1): DSGVTQTPKHLITATGQRVTLRCSPRSGDLSVYWYQQSLDQGLQFLIQYYNGEERAKGNILERFSAQQFPDLHSELNLSSLELGDSALYFCASSVDRNEQFFGPGTRLTVL.

The chain links TRBV6-6 to TRBJ2-3; TRBD1 aligns across 9 bases. Germline-derived CDR1 and CDR2 are MNHNY and SVGAGI (reference sequence). This CDR3 contains 13 residues. Trimming took 5 bases from V and 4 from J; bases not matched to a gene: 1. The CDR3 coding sequence is TGTGCCAGCAGTGGGACAGGGTCAGATACGCAGTATTTT. Its translation is CASSGTGSDTQYF.

The J gene is TRBJ2-1, the V gene TRBV6-1, with 9 bases that match TRBD2. The V gene's germline CDR1 is MNHNS and CDR2 SASEGT. The V gene end was trimmed by 1 base and the J gene end by 4 bases; junction bases not matched to a gene: 8. The CDR3 has 17 residues. CDR3 residues: CASSEEVAGAPYNEQFF. For the CDR3, the DNA is TGTGCCAGCAGTGAAGAGGTAGCGGGGGCCCCTTACAATGAGCAGTTCTTC.

The V gene is TRBV4-3, the J gene TRBJ2-7; possibly TRBD1 for D (6 bases). Germline CDR1 LGHNA, CDR2 YSLEER. The CDR3 spans 15 residues. V lost 1 base, J lost 3 bases, and 13 bases lay in between. This chain's CDR3 is CASSQGPGTNYEQYF. Here the CDR3 DNA reads TGCGCCAGCAGCCAAGGGCCCGGGACAAACTACGAGCAGTACTTC.

V and J are TRBV5-8 and TRBJ1-6; 9 nucleotides line up with TRBD1. The CDR3 extends over 14 amino acids. The V gene end was trimmed by 3 bases and the J gene end by 7 bases; junction bases not matched to a gene: 2. Germline V gene data show CDR1 as SGHTS and CDR2 as YDEGEE. CDR3 coding DNA: TGTGCCAGCAGCTGGGGGACAGGGAATTCACCCCTCCACTTT. This codes for CASSWGTGNSPLHF.

The chain uses TRBV27 and TRBJ2-1; TRBD1 matches at 8 bases. CDR1 and CDR2 from the germline V gene are MNHEY and SMNVEV (reference sequence). The CDR3 is 14 amino acids. J lost 6 bases, V lost 5 bases, and 6 bases had no gene match. CDR3 DNA sequence: TGTGCCAGCAGTCTGGGACAGGAGTCCAATGAGCAGTTCTTC. Amino acid sequence: CASSLGQESNEQFF.

This chain joins TRBV6-4 and TRBJ1-1, with no clear D. Trimming pared 4 bases from V and 3 bases from J, leaving 9 bases between. Germline values: CDR1 MRHNA, CDR2 SNTAGT. The CDR3 contains 13 residues. CDR3 loop: CASSVEGYTEAFF. The DNA of the CDR3 is TGTGCCAGCAGTGTAGAGGGATACACTGAAGCTTTCTTT.

V is TRBV14 and J is TRBJ2-1; D is unclear. Trimming removed 4 bases at V and 3 bases at J, with 4 bases between. CDR3 length: 12 residues. In germline, CDR1 is SGHDN, CDR2 FVKESK. The CDR3 loop is CASSRDYNEQFF. The CDR3 bases are TGTGCCAGCAGCCGGGACTACAATGAGCAGTTCTTC.

V and J are TRBV7-2 and TRBJ2-7; a weak D match, TRBD2 (6 bases). V was pared by 2 bases and J by 5 bases, with 22 bases between. The CDR3 runs to 17 residues. Germline CDR1 is SGHTA and CDR2 is FQGNSA. DNA for the CDR3: TGTGCCAGCAGCTTAATTGGATCGGGGGTTGGCCTGAACGAGCAGTACTTC. It specifies CASSLIGSGVGLNEQYF.

The rearrangement uses TRBV4-1 and TRBJ2-7; possibly TRBD2 for D (5 bases). The CDR3 consists of 15 residues. Trimming pared 0 bases from V and 6 bases from J, leaving 15 bases between. Germline CDR1 and CDR2: MGHRA and YSYEKL. The CDR3 reads CASSQDLNLAGEQYF. The CDR3 nucleotides read TGCGCCAGCAGCCAAGATCTAAACCTGGCGGGCGAGCAGTACTTC.

Written as DNA, the CDR3 is TGTGCCGGGCGGGGGAATTCACCCCTCCACTTT. As protein: CAGRGNSPLHF. The gene calls are TRBV30 and TRBJ1-6; TRBD1 might be the D (5 bases). Germline assignment: CDR1 GTSNPN and CDR2 SVGIG (reference sequence). The CDR3 contains 11 residues. The germline V and J ends were trimmed by 8 bases and 7 bases, with 9 bases remaining between them.

This clone was seen just once. Other DNA sequences in the sample encode the same CDR3. This chain joins TRBV19 and TRBJ1-1; D remains unclear. Between the trimmed V and J ends, which lost 2 bases and 0 bases, there was a span of 4 bases. CDR1 is LNHDA, CDR2 SQIVND, per germline (reference sequence). The CDR3 consists of 13 residues. The DNA for the CDR3 is TGTGCCAGTAGTATATCACTGAACACTGAAGCTTTCTTT. Protein product: CASSISLNTEAFF.

The DNA of the CDR3 is TGTGCCAGCAGCAGGGAAAGAAACAGGGAGGTCCCTGAAGCTTTCTTT. Translating gives CASSRERNREVPEAFF. The genes are TRBV5-6 and TRBJ1-1, with TRBD1 as a possible D gene (6 bases). The CDR3 contains 16 residues. Trimming left V 4 bases short and J 6 bases short, with 22 bases between. CDR1 and CDR2 (germline): SGHDT, YYEEEE.

This clone was seen only a few times. The rearrangement links TRBV28 to TRBJ2-2; 10 bases agree with TRBD2. Trimming took 3 bases from V and 6 from J; bases not matched to a gene: 7. Germline CDR1 is MDHEN and CDR2 is SYDVKM. This CDR3 region has 16 residues. Here the CDR3 DNA reads TGTGCCAGCAGTTTTAAGCGGGGGGGCCCCCCCGGGGAGCTGTTTTTT. It is translated as CASSFKRGGPPGELFF.

The chain carries TRBV19 and TRBJ1-2, with a weak D call TRBD1 (5 bases). Trimming took 6 bases from V and 8 from J, leaving 16 bases between them. Per germline, CDR1 LNHDA and CDR2 SQIVND (reference sequence). This CDR3 region has 13 residues. This CDR3 is CASRGRGAEGYTF. The CDR3 DNA sequence: TGTGCCAGTAGGGGAAGAGGGGCTGAAGGCTACACCTTC.

The V call is TRBV9, the J call TRBJ2-1; 10 nucleotides align to TRBD2. The CDR3 loop spans 15 amino acids. V was clipped by 4 bases and J by 5 bases; unmatched bases: 6. Germline CDR1 SGDLS, CDR2 YYNGEE. Here the CDR3 reads CASSFPSGGNNEQFF. The CDR3 DNA reads as TGTGCCAGCAGCTTCCCTAGCGGGGGAAACAATGAGCAGTTCTTC.

The V and J genes are TRBV11-3 and TRBJ1-2, with a weak D call TRBD1 (6 bases). The CDR3 has 15 residues. CDR1 is SGHNT and CDR2 is YENEEA in the germline V gene. V lost 4 bases and J lost 0, with 12 bases in between. The CDR3 DNA reads as TGTGCCAGCAGCTCGAGGGGGACGGCTAACTATGGCTACACCTTC. Its translation is CASSSRGTANYGYTF. Filled out from reference TRBV11-3 and TRBJ1-2, the complete variable domain reads EAGVVQSPRYKIIEKKQPVAFWCNPISGHNTLYWYLQNLGQGPELLIRYENEEAVDDSQLPKDRFSAERLKGVDSTLKIQPAELGDSAVYLCASSSRGTANYGYTFGSGTRLTVV.

This chain uses TRBV7-8 with TRBJ2-5; D perhaps matches TRBD2 (6 bases). V was cut by 0 bases and J by 4 bases, with 12 bases left in between. The CDR3 spans 15 residues. Germline V gives CDR1 SGHVS, CDR2 FQNEAQ. The CDR3 bases are TGTGCCAGCAGCTTAGCGGCAGGGCGGGGAGAGACCCAGTACTTC. It yields the protein CASSLAAGRGETQYF.

This chain connects TRBV29-1 to TRBJ2-5, with 10 bases lining up with TRBD1. The V gene's germline CDR1 is SQVTM and CDR2 ANQGSEA. CDR3 length: 14 residues. V shed 6 bases, J shed 5 bases, and the junction held 9 bases outside the gene matches. DNA for the CDR3: TGCAGCGTGGGGGGACAGGGGAGGCAGGAGACCCAGTACTTC. Translating it yields CSVGGQGRQETQYF.

Only a few counts were recorded for this clone. The chain recombines TRBV5-6 with TRBJ2-3; D may be TRBD1 (5 bases). CDR1 is SGHDT, CDR2 YYEEEE, per germline. V lost 4 bases and J lost 3, with 12 bases in between. The CDR3 is 14 amino acids. The CDR3 sequence is CASSLPTETDTQYF. The CDR3 DNA is TGTGCCAGCAGCCTACCGACAGAAACAGATACGCAGTATTTT. The full variable domain, with the rest looked up from reference TRBV5-6 and TRBJ2-3, is DAGVTQSPTHLIKTRGQQVTLRCSPKSGHDTVSWYQQALGQGPQFIFQYYEEEERQRGNFPDRFSGHQFPNYSSELNVNALLLGDSALYLCASSLPTETDTQYFGPGTRLTVL.

The chain carries TRBV5-1 and TRBJ1-1; a weak D match, TRBD1 (5 bases). Trimming pared 1 base from V and 4 bases from J, leaving 17 bases between. CDR1 is SGHRS, CDR2 YFSETQ, per germline. The CDR3 spans 16 residues. The CDR3 DNA sequence: TGCGCCAGCAGCTTGTTGGTGGGGGGAGGCGGCACTGAAGCTTTCTTT. Translated: CASSLLVGGGGTEAFF. The whole variable domain, filled in from reference TRBV5-1 and TRBJ1-1, reads KAGVTQTPRYLIKTRGQQVTLSCSPISGHRSVSWYQQTPGQGLQFLFEYFSETQRNKGNFPGRFSGRQFSNSRSEMNVSTLELGDSALYLCASSLLVGGGGTEAFFGQGTRLTVV.

The chain combines TRBV19 with TRBJ2-1; maybe TRBD1 (5 bases). The germline V and J ends were trimmed by 0 bases and 4 bases, with 10 bases remaining between them. The CDR3 loop spans 15 amino acids. Germline V CDR1 and CDR2: LNHDA, SQIVND (reference sequence). The CDR3 DNA follows: TGTGCCAGTAGTATAGATCCGACAGTATACAATGAGCAGTTCTTC. This sequence encodes CASSIDPTVYNEQFF.

This chain joins TRBV7-9 and TRBJ2-4; D possibly corresponds to TRBD1 (7 bases). Germline V gene sequence: CDR1 SEHNR, CDR2 FQNEAQ (reference sequence). V was shortened by 3 bases and J by 1 base, with 19 bases between the two germline ends. The CDR3 totals 18 residues. In DNA form, the CDR3 reads TGTGCCAGCAGCTTCGAGCAGATACAGGGGAGGGCCAAAAACATTCAGTACTTC. It translates to CASSFEQIQGRAKNIQYF.

The V gene is TRBV5-1, the J gene TRBJ2-3; D may be TRBD2 (5 bases). Germline V gene data show CDR1 as SGHRS and CDR2 as YFSETQ. The CDR3 totals 14 residues. The V and J ends lost 4 bases and 4 bases respectively, with 13 bases between them. The CDR3 sequence: CASSASSIADTQYF. DNA of the CDR3: TGCGCCAGCAGCGCTTCTAGCATCGCAGATACGCAGTATTTT.

The chain employs TRBV9 and TRBJ1-2, with TRBD1 identical over 8 bases. This CDR3 region has 16 residues. Looked up from germline, CDR1 is SGDLS and CDR2 is YYNGEE. The J segment lost 4 bases and the V segment lost 0 bases, leaving 8 bases of the junction unmatched. CDR3 in DNA: TGTGCCAGCAGCGTAGGCACAGGGGGGGATCTCTATGGCTACACCTTC. Residues: CASSVGTGGDLYGYTF.

The chain uses TRBV4-3 and TRBJ2-7, with 9 bases aligning to TRBD1. J lost 6 bases, V lost 0 bases, and 3 bases had no gene match. The CDR3 extends over 14 amino acids. Germline-derived CDR1 and CDR2 are LGHNA and YSLEER. The CDR3 coding sequence is TGCGCCAGCAGCCAAGATTGGGACAGGGTCGAGCAGTACTTC. Protein: CASSQDWDRVEQYF.

The chain couples TRBV11-2 to TRBJ1-3; the D gene is possibly TRBD1 (5 bases). Trimming stripped 5 bases from V and 0 bases from J, with 14 bases between. CDR1 SGHAT and CDR2 FQNNGV come from the germline V gene. The CDR3 runs to 16 residues. The CDR3 DNA follows: TGTGCCAGCAGCCCCCAAGAGGGGATCTCTGGAAACACCATATATTTT. Translation gives CASSPQEGISGNTIYF.